This record looks at one TCR beta chain sequence and its context. Its target is unknown. The V gene lost 7 bases and the J gene lost 0 bases, with 15 bases spanning the gap. CDR1 and CDR2 (germline): MNHNS, SASEGT. This CDR3 is built from 15 residues. This record comes from a study of cytomegalovirus exposure and HLA in healthy donors. Regarding the study as a whole: Associated with cytomegalovirus, according to the listing, were some 180 TCR beta chains. Equally common other TCR beta chains were less clonally expanded than HLA-associated ones, a later analysis found.

PCR amplification relied on 60 Vbeta primers (plus 13 Jbeta primers). The repertoire was sequenced with immunoSEQ multiplex PCR; TCRdb's copy has only in-frame clones and lacks some. The repertoire has 150,000 to 180,000 clones, 65% to 85% of them found once; the top ten carry less than 3.5%. This sequence joins TRBV6-1 and TRBJ1-2, with D perhaps TRBD1 (5 bases). The receptor comes from a man aged 18 to 29 in good health and CMV-seronegative. The specimen sequenced was PBMCs. The CDR3 reads CASTGGSGANYGYTF. CDR3 nucleotides: TGTGCCAGCACCGGGGGTAGCGGGGCTAACTATGGCTACACCTTC.